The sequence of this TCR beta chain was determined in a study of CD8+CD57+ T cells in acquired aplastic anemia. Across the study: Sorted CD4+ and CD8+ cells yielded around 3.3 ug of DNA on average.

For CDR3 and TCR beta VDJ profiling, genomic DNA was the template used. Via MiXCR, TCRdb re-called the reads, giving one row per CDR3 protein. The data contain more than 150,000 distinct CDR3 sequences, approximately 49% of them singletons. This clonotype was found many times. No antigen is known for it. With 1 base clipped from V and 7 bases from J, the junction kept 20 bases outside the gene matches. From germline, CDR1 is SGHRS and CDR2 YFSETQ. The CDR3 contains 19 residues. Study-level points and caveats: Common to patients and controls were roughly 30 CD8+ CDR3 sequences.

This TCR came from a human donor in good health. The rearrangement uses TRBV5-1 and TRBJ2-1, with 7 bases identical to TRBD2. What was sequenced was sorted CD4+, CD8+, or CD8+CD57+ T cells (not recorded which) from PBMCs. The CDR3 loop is CASSLRFGGSTISLNEQFF. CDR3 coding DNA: TGCGCCAGCAGCTTGAGGTTTGGCGGGAGCACCATAAGTTTGAATGAGCAGTTCTTC.